This TCR beta chain came from a study of shared clonotypes between healthy human individuals. Across the whole study: CD4 naive and memory got three plates each, CD8 naive two, CD8 memory one.

Trimming removed 2 bases from V and 2 bases from J, with 12 bases in between. Germline values: CDR1 SQVTM, CDR2 ANQGSEA. CDR3 length equals 14 residues. CD8 cells classed as naive were CD45RO-negative and positively selected for CCR7, excluding terminally differentiated effector memory CD45RA+ cells. About this clone itself: The antigen is not known.

The repertoire was sequenced with immunoSEQ multiplex PCR; TCRdb's copy has only in-frame clones and lacks some. The table shows some 2 million clones, with approximately 95% occurring only once. Whole-study results and caveats: Apart from blood, nothing was sampled; tissue repertoires likely differ. Limited genetic and exposure-history diversity came from having few donors.

The sequenced material came from naive CD8+ T cells sorted from blood. The sequence derives from a man aged 18 to 35 in good health. The chain recombines TRBV29-1 with TRBJ2-5; D unresolved. Here the CDR3 DNA reads TGCAGCGTTGAACTACTACAGAGTCAAGAGACCCAGTACTTC. Translation gives CSVELLQSQETQYF.